Shown below are 14 T cell receptor beta chains from a single sample sequenced in a study of high-grade serous ovarian cancer treatment subgroups. Tumor samples were obtained before definitive surgery or chemotherapy. Assay used: immunoSEQ multiplex PCR; TCRdb lists only in-frame clones, some missing. Of fewer than 20,000 clones listed, roughly 70% are singletons. Material for sequencing was tumor tissue. Receptor source: a human donor with high-grade serous ovarian cancer.

The V call is TRBV7-2, the J call TRBJ1-2; TRBD1 agrees at 9 bases. The germline CDR1 and CDR2 sequences are SGHTA and FQGNSA. The junction had 7 bases not matched to a gene; V was cut back by 1 base and J by 7 bases. The CDR3 totals 15 residues. CDR3 loop: CASSLGARQGGGYTF. Here the CDR3 DNA reads TGTGCCAGCAGCTTAGGAGCTAGACAGGGGGGTGGCTACACCTTC.

The chain combines TRBV15 with TRBJ2-7; 9 bases align to TRBD1. The CDR3 length is 15 residues. The V and J ends lost 3 bases and 2 bases, in that order; junction bases with no gene match: 5. The germline V gene encodes CDR1 LNHNV and CDR2 YYDKDF (reference sequence). CDR3 loop: CATSREGQGTYEQYF. The CDR3 coding sequence is TGTGCCACCAGCAGGGAGGGACAGGGTACCTACGAGCAGTACTTC.

The rearrangement joins TRBV2 to TRBJ2-3; 7 positions match TRBD1. Trimming cost V 6 bases and J 0 bases; bases outside gene matches: 0. The germline V gene has CDR1 SNHLY and CDR2 FYNNEI. The CDR3 length is 13 residues. CDR3 nucleotides: TGTGCCAGCAGGACAGGGAGCACAGATACGCAGTATTTT. Translation gives CASRTGSTDTQYF.

This clone has a handful of counts. The V call is TRBV19, the J call TRBJ1-1, with no clear D. The CDR3 contains 14 residues. V lost 5 bases to trimming and J lost 5 bases, with 15 bases between them. Germline assignment: CDR1 LNHDA and CDR2 SQIVND (reference sequence). This chain's CDR3 is CASSVMAISTEAFF. Here the CDR3 DNA reads TGTGCCAGTAGTGTCATGGCCATTAGTACTGAAGCTTTCTTT.

J is TRBJ2-7 and V is TRBV6-5; D gene uncertain. The germline V gene has CDR1 MNHEY and CDR2 SVGAGI. The CDR3 totals 15 residues. V was cut by 0 bases and J by 3 bases, with 12 bases left in between. DNA of the CDR3: TGTGCCAGCAGTTACTCTCCCCTATCCGGCTACGAGCAGTACTTC. Translation gives CASSYSPLSGYEQYF.

The V call is TRBV10-2, the J call TRBJ1-5; tentative D call: TRBD1 (5 bases). Per the germline V gene, CDR1 is WSHSY and CDR2 is SAAADI. V lost 6 bases to trimming and J lost 3 bases, with 9 bases between them. The CDR3 has 13 residues. The CDR3 coding sequence is TGCGCCAGCAGCGCCAGGGACAATCAGCCCCAGCATTTT. This encodes CASSARDNQPQHF.

This clone was seen more than once but under ten times. Written as DNA, the CDR3 is TGTGCCTGGAGCCGGGACAGTAATGAAAAACTGTTTTTT. Protein product: CAWSRDSNEKLFF. The rearrangement joins TRBV30 to TRBJ1-4; TRBD1 aligns across 7 bases. From germline, CDR1 is GTSNPN and CDR2 SVGIG (reference sequence). CDR3 length equals 13 residues. J was trimmed by 4 bases and V by 3 bases; bases with no gene match: 2.

The rearrangement joins TRBV29-1 to TRBJ2-7; D is unresolved. The V end was cut by 0 bases, the J end by 2 bases, with 11 bases between. There are 14 residues in the CDR3. Germline CDR1 and CDR2: SQVTM and ANQGSEA. Written as DNA, the CDR3 is TGCAGCGTTGAAGATCCCGGCCGTGCCTACGAGCAGTACTTC. Translated: CSVEDPGRAYEQYF.

In its sample, this clone was seen once. The V and J genes are TRBV4-3 and TRBJ2-7, with a weak D call TRBD2 (7 bases). The CDR3 has 19 amino acids. The V and J ends lost 1 base and 2 bases respectively, with 24 bases between them. Germline V gene data show CDR1 as LGHNA and CDR2 as YSLEER. DNA of the CDR3: TGCGCCAGCAGCCAAGGGGGTTCGGGGGCGGGGGCCTTCCCCTACGAGCAGTACTTC. This translates into CASSQGGSGAGAFPYEQYF.

The rearrangement uses TRBV4-2 and TRBJ2-3; 10 nucleotides match TRBD2. From germline, CDR1 is LGHNA and CDR2 YNFKEQ. The CDR3 runs 16 residues. Unmatched junction bases numbered 6, after V lost 3 bases and J lost 3 bases. DNA of the CDR3: TGTGCCAGCAGCCATCTTAGCGGGGGGCAGACAGATACGCAGTATTTT. It is translated as CASSHLSGGQTDTQYF.

The chain joins TRBV6-5 to TRBJ2-7; D is unclear. Trimming left V 6 bases short and J 5 bases short, with 14 bases between. The germline CDR1 and CDR2 sequences are MNHEY and SVGAGI. The CDR3 sequence is 13 residues long. CDR3 nucleotide sequence: TGTGCCAGCAGCCTAAACCCTCGGAACGAGCAGTACTTC. Translation gives CASSLNPRNEQYF.

The V call is TRBV6-6, the J call TRBJ2-5; D gene ambiguous. This CDR3 comprises 15 residues. The V and J ends lost 1 base and 5 bases respectively, with 14 bases between them. The germline gives CDR1 MNHNY, CDR2 SVGAGI (reference sequence). The DNA for the CDR3 is TGTGCCAGCAGTTACTTTGGAAACATTGCGGAGACCCAGTACTTC. Translating it yields CASSYFGNIAETQYF.

This sequence joins TRBV7-9 and TRBJ2-5; D gene ambiguous. Germline V gene sequence: CDR1 SEHNR, CDR2 FQNEAQ (reference sequence). With 2 bases removed from V and 7 bases from J, the gap between germline ends came to 8 bases. The CDR3 is made up of 12 amino acids. The CDR3, as DNA: TGTGCCAGCAGCTTATTCGCTGGGACCCAGTACTTC. The encoded protein is CASSLFAGTQYF.

The chain carries TRBV29-1 and TRBJ1-1, with D uncertain. V was pared by 5 bases and J by 4 bases, with 5 bases between. Germline CDR1 reads SQVTM; CDR2 reads ANQGSEA. The CDR3 totals 10 residues. This CDR3 reads CSVQSTEAFF. The CDR3, as DNA: TGCAGCGTTCAGAGCACTGAAGCTTTCTTT.